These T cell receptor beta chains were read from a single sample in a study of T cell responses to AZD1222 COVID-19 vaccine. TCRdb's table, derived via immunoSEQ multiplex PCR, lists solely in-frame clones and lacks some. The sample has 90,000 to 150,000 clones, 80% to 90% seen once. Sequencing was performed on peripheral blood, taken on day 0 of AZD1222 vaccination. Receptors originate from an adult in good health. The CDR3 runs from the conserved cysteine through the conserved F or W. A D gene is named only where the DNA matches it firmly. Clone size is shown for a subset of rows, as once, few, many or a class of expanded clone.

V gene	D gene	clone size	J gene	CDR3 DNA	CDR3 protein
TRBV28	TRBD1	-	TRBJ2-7	TGTGCCAGCAGTTACCTTTCCCCGGACAGGGAGACTTCCTACGAGCAGTACTTC	CASSYLSPDRETSYEQYF
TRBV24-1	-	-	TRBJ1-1	TGTGCCGTTAGGGGACCCTGGGGCACTGAAGCTTTCTTT	CAVRGPWGTEAFF
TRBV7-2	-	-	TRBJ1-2	TGTGCCACTCGGACAGCGTCTAACTATGGCTACACCTTC	CATRTASNYGYTF
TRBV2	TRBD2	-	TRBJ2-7	TGTGCCAGCAGCCCCACGGGGGGGATGATAGACGAGCAGTACTTC	CASSPTGGMIDEQYF
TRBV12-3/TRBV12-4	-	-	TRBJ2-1	TGTGCCAGCAGTTTGAGGAATGAGCAGTTCTTC	CASSLRNEQFF
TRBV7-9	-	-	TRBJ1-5	TGTGCCAGCAGTTTGGGGGATGGTGCCAGCAATCAGCCCCAGCATTTT	CASSLGDGASNQPQHF
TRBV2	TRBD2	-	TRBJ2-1	TGTGCCAGCAGGCCCAGCGGGAGCTCCTACAATGAGCAGTTCTTC	CASRPSGSSYNEQFF
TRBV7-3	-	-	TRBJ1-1	TGTGCCAGCAGCCACATCCCGGGGGTTGAAGCTTTCTTT	CASSHIPGVEAFF
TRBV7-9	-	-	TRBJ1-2	TGTGCCAGCAGCTTAGGACCGACCTATGGCTACACCTTC	CASSLGPTYGYTF
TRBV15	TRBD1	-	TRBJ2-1	TGTGCCACCAGCAGAGCCGGGACAGATTACAATGAGCAGTTCTTC	CATSRAGTDYNEQFF
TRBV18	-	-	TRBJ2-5	TGTGCCAGCTCCCCAGGTTGGCGGGAGACCCAGTACTTC	CASSPGWRETQYF
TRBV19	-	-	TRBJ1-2	TGTGCCAGTAGTAGGGGGAAAGGCTACACCTTC	CASSRGKGYTF
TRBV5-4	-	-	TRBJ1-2	TGTGCCAGCAGCCGGTATGCGGGGGTCGGCGACTATGGCTACACCTTC	CASSRYAGVGDYGYTF
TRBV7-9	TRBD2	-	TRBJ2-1	TGTGCCAGCAGCCAGTATCTGCGGGAGGGCCAGAATGAGCAGTTCTTC	CASSQYLREGQNEQFF
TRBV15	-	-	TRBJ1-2	TGTGCCACCAGCAGAGATCTGGGGCCGCCGGTGGGCTACACCTTC	CATSRDLGPPVGYTF
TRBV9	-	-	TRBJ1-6	TGTGCCAGCAGCGGGGCTAGCGTCGGGGGGAATTCACCCCTCCACTTT	CASSGASVGGNSPLHF
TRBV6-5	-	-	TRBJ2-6	TGTGCGGCAGGTTTGTCTGGGGCCAACGTCCTGACTTTC	CAAGLSGANVLTF
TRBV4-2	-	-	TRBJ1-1	TGTGCCAGCAGCCAAAGCCGGGCGACGGTCTTCACTGAAGCTTTCTTT	CASSQSRATVFTEAFF
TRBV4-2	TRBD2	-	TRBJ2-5	TGTGCCAGCACCCGGACTAGCGGTAGCCCCGAGACCCAGTACTTC	CASTRTSGSPETQYF
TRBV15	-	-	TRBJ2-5	TGTGCCACCGGGCTATTCCGGGAGACCCAGTACTTC	CATGLFRETQYF
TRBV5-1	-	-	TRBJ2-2	TGCGCCAGCGGACGGGAAGAAAGGGGCCCTAACACCGGGGAGCTGTTTTTT	CASGREERGPNTGELFF
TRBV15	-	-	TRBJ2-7	TGTGCCACCAGCAGAGGATTTGGTGAGCAGTACTTC	CATSRGFGEQYF
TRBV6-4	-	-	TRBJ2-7	TGTGCCAGCAGTAAAGAGGGAGGCCCTTACGAGCAGTACTTC	CASSKEGGPYEQYF
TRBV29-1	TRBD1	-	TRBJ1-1	TGCAGCGGGACAGGGGGCCGCACTGAAGCTTTCTTT	CSGTGGRTEAFF
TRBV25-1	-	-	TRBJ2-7	TGTGCCAGCAGTGAAGAAGCTACGACCAACGAGCAGTACTTC	CASSEEATTNEQYF
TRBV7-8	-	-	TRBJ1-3	TGTGCCAGCAGCTTACACCCATCCTCTGGTGCTGGAAACACCATATATTTT	CASSLHPSSGAGNTIYF
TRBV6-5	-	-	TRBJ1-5	TGTGCCAGCACCCATCTAGGCAATCAGCCCCAGCATTTT	CASTHLGNQPQHF
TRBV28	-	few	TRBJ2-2	TGTGCCAGCAGCCGGGCCTCCCCGGGGACCGGGGAGCTGTTTTTT	CASSRASPGTGELFF
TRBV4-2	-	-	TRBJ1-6	TGTGCCAGCAGCTCACATACGGGGAACGATAATTCACCCCTCCACTTT	CASSSHTGNDNSPLHF
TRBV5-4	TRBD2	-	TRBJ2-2	TGTGCCAGCAGCCCCGGGACTAGCCCGAACACCGGGGAGCTGTTTTTT	CASSPGTSPNTGELFF
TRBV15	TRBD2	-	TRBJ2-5	TGTGCCACCAGCCCGCGGCGGGGGGCAGGAGAGACCCAGTACTTC	CATSPRRGAGETQYF
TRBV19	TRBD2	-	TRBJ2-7	TGTGCCAGTAGTATAGATGACGGCGGGAGCGAGCAGTACTTC	CASSIDDGGSEQYF
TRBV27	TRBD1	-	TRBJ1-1	TGTGCCAGCAGGGCACAGGGGCGGACTGAAGCTTTCTTT	CASRAQGRTEAFF
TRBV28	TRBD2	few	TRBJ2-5	TGTGCCAGCAGTTTATCGAAAGGGGAGGGGGAGACCCAGTACTTC	CASSLSKGEGETQYF
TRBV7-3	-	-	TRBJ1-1	TGTGCCAGCAGCTTTATACACCCTGAAGCTTTCTTT	CASSFIHPEAFF
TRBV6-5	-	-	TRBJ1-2	TGTGCCAGCAGTTTTACCAGGGACCTAGGCTATGGCTACACCTTC	CASSFTRDLGYGYTF
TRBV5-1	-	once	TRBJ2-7	TGCGCCAGCAGCTGGACTGTCTCCTACGAGCAGTACTTC	CASSWTVSYEQYF
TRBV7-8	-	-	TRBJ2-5	TGTGCCAGCAGCCGATACGAGCGGGAAGAGACCCAGTACTTC	CASSRYEREETQYF
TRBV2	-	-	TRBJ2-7	TGTGCCAGCAGCCGGGACTCCCTTTACGAGCAGTACTTC	CASSRDSLYEQYF
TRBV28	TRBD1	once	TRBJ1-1	TGTGCCAGCAGTTTCCTACAGGGGGCGAACACTGAAGCTTTCTTT	CASSFLQGANTEAFF
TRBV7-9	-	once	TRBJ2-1	TGTGCCAGCAGGAATGCGGGTGGACCAGGGAATGAGCAGTTCTTC	CASRNAGGPGNEQFF
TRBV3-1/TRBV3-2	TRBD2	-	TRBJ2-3	TGTGCCAGCAGCCAAGCTGGGACTAGCGGGAGCACAGATACGCAGTATTTT	CASSQAGTSGSTDTQYF
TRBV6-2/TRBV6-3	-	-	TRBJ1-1	TGTGCCAGCAGTTACTTTGGGGCTGAAGCTTTCTTT	CASSYFGAEAFF
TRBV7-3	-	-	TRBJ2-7	TGTGCCAGCAGCTTAACGGCGGGTTACGAGCAGTACTTC	CASSLTAGYEQYF
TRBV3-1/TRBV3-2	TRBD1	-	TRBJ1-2	TGTGCCAGCAGCCAGTCTACAGGGGGCGCAGGTGGCTACACCTTC	CASSQSTGGAGGYTF
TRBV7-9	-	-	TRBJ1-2	TGTGCCAGCAGCTTAGAGGCAGGGGTTTATGGCTACACCTTC	CASSLEAGVYGYTF
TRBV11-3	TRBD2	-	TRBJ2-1	TGTGCCAGCAGCTTAGAGGTGGGGCTTAGCGGGATAACGGGAAGGGACAATGAGCAGTTCTTC	CASSLEVGLSGITGRDNEQFF
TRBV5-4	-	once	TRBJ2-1	TGTGCCAGCAGCTTTCCAGGGGATTCCTACAATGAGCAGTTCTTC	CASSFPGDSYNEQFF
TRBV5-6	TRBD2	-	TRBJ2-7	TGTGCCAGCACCCCGGCGGGGGGAGAGGCTGAGCAGTACTTC	CASTPAGGEAEQYF
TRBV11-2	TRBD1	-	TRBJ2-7	TGTGCCAGCAGCTACAACCCGGGACAGAGCGAGCAGTACTTC	CASSYNPGQSEQYF
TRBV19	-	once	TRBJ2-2	TGTGCCAGTAGTATCGGGGGCACGAACACCGGGGAGCTGTTTTTT	CASSIGGTNTGELFF
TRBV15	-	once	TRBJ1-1	TGTGCCACCAGCTCACGGTTAACTGGCACTGAAGCTTTCTTT	CATSSRLTGTEAFF